This T cell receptor (beta chain) originates from a study of blood T cell repertoires in COVID-19. This clone has just one count. The V and J ends lost 6 bases and 3 bases, in that order; junction bases with no gene match: 4. There are 13 residues in the CDR3. Study processing details: Cell counts per sample came from amplifying reference gene primers. Sequencing used immunoSEQ multiplex PCR; TCRdb keeps in-frame clones, though not all of them. That table gives V, J and clone size, and the DNA gave D and trimming. The data show more than 300,000 clones, 88% seen once. The V and J genes are TRBV12-3 or TRBV12-4 and TRBJ1-2, with 7 nucleotides matching TRBD1. This clonotype was sampled from a woman aged 18-35 years who had recovered from COVID-19. The sequenced sample consisted of PBMCs or T cells enriched from blood (not recorded which). Here the CDR3 DNA reads TGTGCCAGCAGCCCGGGACAGTACTATGGCTACACCTTC. It codes for CASSPGQYYGYTF.